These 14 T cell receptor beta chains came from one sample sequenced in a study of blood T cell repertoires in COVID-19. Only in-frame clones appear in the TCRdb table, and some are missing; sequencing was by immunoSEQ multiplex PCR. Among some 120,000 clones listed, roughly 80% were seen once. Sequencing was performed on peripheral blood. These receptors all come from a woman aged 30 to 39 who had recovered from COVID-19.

The CDR3 is CASSRTGSTEAFF. The CDR3 DNA sequence: TGTGCCAGCAGCCGCACAGGGTCCACTGAAGCTTTCTTT. This rearrangement joins TRBV4-2 to TRBJ1-1; a possible D gene is TRBD1 (6 bases). This CDR3 region has 13 residues. V was cut by 4 bases and J by 4 bases, with 10 bases left in between. Germline values: CDR1 LGHNA, CDR2 YNFKEQ.

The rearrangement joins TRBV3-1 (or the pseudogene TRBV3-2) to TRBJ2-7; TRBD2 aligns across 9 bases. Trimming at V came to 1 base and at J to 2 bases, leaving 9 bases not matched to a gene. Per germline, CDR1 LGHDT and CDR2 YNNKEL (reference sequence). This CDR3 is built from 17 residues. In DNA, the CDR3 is TGTGCCAGCAGCCAAGTCCGTGCTAGCGGGGACCCCTACGAGCAGTACTTC. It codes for CASSQVRASGDPYEQYF.

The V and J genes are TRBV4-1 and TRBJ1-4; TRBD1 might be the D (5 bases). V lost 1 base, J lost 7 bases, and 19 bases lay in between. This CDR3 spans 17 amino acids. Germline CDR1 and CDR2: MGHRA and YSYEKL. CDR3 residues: CASSQAPGGVASEKLFF. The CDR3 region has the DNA TGCGCCAGCAGCCAAGCCCCGGGAGGGGTGGCAAGTGAAAAACTGTTTTTT.

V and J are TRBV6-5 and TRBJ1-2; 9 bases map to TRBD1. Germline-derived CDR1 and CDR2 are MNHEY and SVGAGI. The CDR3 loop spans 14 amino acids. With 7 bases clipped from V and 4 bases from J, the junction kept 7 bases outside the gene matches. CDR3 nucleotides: TGTGCCAGCAAGAGGGACAGGGCCGGCTATGGCTACACCTTC. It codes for CASKRDRAGYGYTF.

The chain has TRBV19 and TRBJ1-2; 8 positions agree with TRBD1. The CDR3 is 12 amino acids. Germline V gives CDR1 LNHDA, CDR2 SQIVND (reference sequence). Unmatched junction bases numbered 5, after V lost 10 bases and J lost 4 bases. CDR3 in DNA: TGTGCCACCTCGACAGGGGCCTATGGCTACACCTTC. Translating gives CATSTGAYGYTF.

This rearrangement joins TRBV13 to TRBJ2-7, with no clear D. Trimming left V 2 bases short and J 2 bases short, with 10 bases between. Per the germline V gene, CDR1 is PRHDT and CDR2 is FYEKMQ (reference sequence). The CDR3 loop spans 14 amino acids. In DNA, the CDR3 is TGTGCCAGCAGCTTATCACTTCTCACCTACGAGCAGTACTTC. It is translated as CASSLSLLTYEQYF.

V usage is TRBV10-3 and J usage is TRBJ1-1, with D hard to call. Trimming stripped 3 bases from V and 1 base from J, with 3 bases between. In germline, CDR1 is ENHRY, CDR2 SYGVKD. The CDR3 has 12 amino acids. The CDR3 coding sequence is TGTGCCATCAGTGACTCGAACACTGAAGCTTTCTTT. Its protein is CAISDSNTEAFF.

This chain's CDR3 is CSVLDWSEAFF. CDR3 bases: TGCAGCGTGCTAGACTGGTCTGAAGCTTTCTTT. The chain has TRBV29-1 and TRBJ1-1; D is unresolved. CDR1 is SQVTM and CDR2 is ANQGSEA in the germline V gene. Deletions cut 6 bases from V and 6 bases from J, with 11 bases between. CDR3 length equals 11 residues. Together with reference TRBV29-1 and TRBJ1-1, the CDR3 gives the full variable domain: SAVISQKPSRDICQRGTSLTIQCQVDSQVTMMFWYRQQPGQSLTLIATANQGSEATYESGFVIDKFPISRPNLTFSTLTVSNMSPEDSSIYLCSVLDWSEAFFGQGTRLTVV.

CDR3 region: CASSRPQGSHTEAFF. Written as DNA, the CDR3 is TGCGCCAGCAGCCGCCCCCAGGGGAGTCACACTGAAGCTTTCTTT. The J gene is TRBJ1-1, the V gene TRBV4-1, with a weak D call TRBD1 (6 bases). There are 15 residues in the CDR3. CDR1 and CDR2 (germline): MGHRA, YSYEKL. V lost 4 bases and J lost 3, with 15 bases in between.

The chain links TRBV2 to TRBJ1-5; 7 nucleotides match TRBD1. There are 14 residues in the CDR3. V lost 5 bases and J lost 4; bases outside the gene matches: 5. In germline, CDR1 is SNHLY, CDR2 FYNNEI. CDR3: CASSPGGMNQPQHF. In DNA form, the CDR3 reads TGTGCCAGCAGTCCAGGGGGGATGAATCAGCCCCAGCATTTT.

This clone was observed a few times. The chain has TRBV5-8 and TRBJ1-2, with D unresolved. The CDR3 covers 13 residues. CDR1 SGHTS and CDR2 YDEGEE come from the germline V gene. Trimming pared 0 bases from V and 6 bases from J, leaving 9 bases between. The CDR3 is CASSLVRGNGYTF. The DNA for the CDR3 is TGTGCCAGCAGCTTGGTCCGGGGTAATGGCTACACCTTC.

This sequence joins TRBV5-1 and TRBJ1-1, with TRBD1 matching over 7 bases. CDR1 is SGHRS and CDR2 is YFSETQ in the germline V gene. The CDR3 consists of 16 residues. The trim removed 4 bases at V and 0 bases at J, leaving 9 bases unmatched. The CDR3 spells CASSTDREIMNTEAFF. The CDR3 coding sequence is TGCGCCAGCAGCACCGACAGGGAAATCATGAACACTGAAGCTTTCTTT.

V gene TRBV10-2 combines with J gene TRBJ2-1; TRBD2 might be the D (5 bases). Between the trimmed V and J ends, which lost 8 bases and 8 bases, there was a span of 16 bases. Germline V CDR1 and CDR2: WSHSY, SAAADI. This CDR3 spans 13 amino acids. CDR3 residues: CASFGEFIDEQFF. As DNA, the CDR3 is TGCGCCAGCTTCGGGGAGTTCATCGATGAGCAGTTCTTC.

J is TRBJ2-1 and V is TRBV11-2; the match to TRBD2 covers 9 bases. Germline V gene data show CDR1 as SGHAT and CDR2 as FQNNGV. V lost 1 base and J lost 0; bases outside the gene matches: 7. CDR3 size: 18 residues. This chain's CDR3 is CASSLVAGGRGSYNEQFF. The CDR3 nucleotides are TGTGCCAGCAGCTTAGTTGCGGGGGGGCGAGGCTCCTACAATGAGCAGTTCTTC.